This T cell receptor beta chain was sequenced during a study of T cell changes during pregnancy in multiple sclerosis. Method: immunoSEQ multiplex PCR; TCRdb's copy keeps in-frame clones and lacks some. This sample carries about 22,000 clones, 85% to 90% of them seen once, and the ten largest clones take under 1.1%. This CDR3 region has 16 residues. The germline V gene has CDR1 SNHLY and CDR2 FYNNEI. V gave up 6 bases and J gave up 1 base; unmatched junction bases: 8. The sequence derives from a female donor in good health, enrolled as a control in a pregnancy study. This specimen was CD4+ T cells from peripheral blood mononuclear cells, taken in the second trimester of pregnancy. The rearrangement links TRBV2 to TRBJ2-3; 9 bases are shared with TRBD1. CDR3 sequence reads: CASRNQRTGGTDTQYF. The CDR3 DNA reads as TGTGCCAGCAGGAACCAACGGACAGGGGGCACAGATACGCAGTATTTT.